These 7 T cell receptor beta chains share one sample of origin, sequenced in a study of T cell responses to AZD1222 COVID-19 vaccine. Only in-frame clones appear in the TCRdb table, and some are missing; sequencing was by immunoSEQ multiplex PCR. The profile shows about 100,000 clones, about 86% of them singletons. Sequenced here: peripheral blood, sampled on day 0 of AZD1222 vaccination. The origin of the receptors is an adult in good health.

V gene TRBV20-1 combines with J gene TRBJ1-4; D is unresolved. The CDR3 totals 14 residues. Per the germline V gene, CDR1 is DFQATT and CDR2 is SNEGSKA (reference sequence). V was clipped by 3 bases and J by 0 bases, with 8 bases between them. Here the CDR3 reads CSASRPPTNEKLFF. Here the CDR3 DNA reads TGCAGTGCTAGTAGACCTCCAACTAATGAAAAACTGTTTTTT.

This chain connects TRBV28 to TRBJ1-6, with unresolved D. This CDR3 has 16 amino acids. V was shortened by 5 bases and J by 0 bases, with 11 bases between the two germline ends. Germline CDR1 and CDR2: MDHEN and SYDVKM. DNA of the CDR3: TGTGCCAGCAGTCCCGGCGGGAGCTCCTATAATTCACCCCTCCACTTT. Its translation is CASSPGGSSYNSPLHF.

The CDR3 reads CASSEVGEQFF. Here the CDR3 DNA reads TGTGCCAGCAGTGAAGTGGGTGAGCAGTTCTTC. The rearrangement joins TRBV25-1 to TRBJ2-1; D remains ambiguous. Trimming shortened V by 2 bases and J by 9 bases, and 5 bases separated the two germline ends. CDR1 MGHDK and CDR2 SYGVNS come from the germline V gene. The CDR3 loop spans 11 amino acids. Drawing the rest from reference TRBV25-1 and TRBJ2-1, the complete variable domain is EADIYQTPRYLVIGTGKKITLECSQTMGHDKMYWYQQDPGMELHLIHYSYGVNSTEKGDLSSESTVSRIRTEHFPLTLESARPSHTSQYLCASSEVGEQFFGPGTRLTVL.

The rearrangement uses TRBV7-2 and TRBJ2-7; 9 bases fit TRBD1. Trimming took 2 bases from V and 3 from J; bases not matched to a gene: 5. CDR1 and CDR2 from the germline V gene are SGHTA and FQGNSA. This CDR3 spans 15 amino acids. The CDR3 DNA reads TGTGCCAGCAGCTTAACCGGGACAGGGAGCTACGAGCAGTACTTC. Translated, it gives CASSLTGTGSYEQYF. Full variable domain (rest looked up from reference TRBV7-2 and TRBJ2-7): GAGVSQSPSNKVTEKGKDVELRCDPISGHTALYWYRQSLGQGLEFLIYFQGNSAPDKSGLPSDRFSAERTGGSVSTLTIQRTQQEDSAVYLCASSLTGTGSYEQYFGPGTRLTVT.

The sample holds a few counts of this clone. This chain uses TRBV7-3 with TRBJ1-6, with D possibly being TRBD1 (5 bases). The CDR3 runs to 14 residues. V was cut by 5 bases and J by 7 bases, with 12 bases left in between. The germline gives CDR1 SGHTA, CDR2 FQGTGA. The CDR3 region has the DNA TGTGCCAGCAGCCCGCAGGGAGACAATTCACCCCTCCACTTT. Translation gives CASSPQGDNSPLHF.

The V gene is TRBV29-1, the J gene TRBJ1-1; maybe TRBD1 (5 bases). The V and J ends lost 1 base and 1 base respectively, with 16 bases between them. Germline lookup yields CDR1 SQVTM and CDR2 ANQGSEA. The CDR3 length is 16 residues. DNA of the CDR3: TGCAGCGTTGAAGGGGGTAGGGACGGTGCGAACACTGAAGCTTTCTTT. This codes for CSVEGGRDGANTEAFF.

The chain uses TRBV5-6 and TRBJ1-1; no reliable D call. The CDR3 sequence is 15 residues long. Trimming left V 3 bases short and J 1 base short, with 13 bases between. Per germline, CDR1 SGHDT and CDR2 YYEEEE. CDR3 coding DNA: TGTGCCAGCAGCTACCCATTAAAGTCGAACACTGAAGCTTTCTTT. It is translated as CASSYPLKSNTEAFF.